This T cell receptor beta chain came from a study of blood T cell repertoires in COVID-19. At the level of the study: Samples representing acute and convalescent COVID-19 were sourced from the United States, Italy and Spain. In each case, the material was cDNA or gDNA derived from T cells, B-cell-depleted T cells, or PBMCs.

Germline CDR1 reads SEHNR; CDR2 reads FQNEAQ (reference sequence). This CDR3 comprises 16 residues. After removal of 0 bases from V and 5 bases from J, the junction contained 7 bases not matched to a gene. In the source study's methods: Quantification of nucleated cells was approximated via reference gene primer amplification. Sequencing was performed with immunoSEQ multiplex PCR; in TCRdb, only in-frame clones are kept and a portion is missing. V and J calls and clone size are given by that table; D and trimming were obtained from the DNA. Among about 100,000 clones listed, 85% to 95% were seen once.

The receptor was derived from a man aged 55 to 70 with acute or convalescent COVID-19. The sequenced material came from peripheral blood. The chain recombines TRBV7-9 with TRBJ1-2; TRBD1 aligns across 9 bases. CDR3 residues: CASSLAGTGPGYGYTF. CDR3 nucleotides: TGTGCCAGCAGCTTAGCCGGGACAGGGCCGGGGTATGGCTACACCTTC.